This T cell receptor (beta chain) is from a study of blood T cell repertoires in COVID-19. The assay was immunoSEQ multiplex PCR, and TCRdb's table has in-frame clones only and misses some. Of around 110,000 clones listed, roughly 85% are singletons. In germline, CDR1 is MNHEY, CDR2 SVGEGT. Between the trimmed V and J ends, which lost 5 bases and 0 bases, there was a span of 13 bases. This CDR3 spans 15 amino acids. The rearrangement uses TRBV6-2 or TRBV6-3 and TRBJ2-5, with TRBD2 as a possible D gene (6 bases). The sequencing sample was made of peripheral blood. This sequence was found in a man in his thirties or forties with acute or convalescent COVID-19. CDR3 in amino acids: CASSPRWGDQETQYF. The CDR3 coding sequence is TGTGCCAGCAGTCCCCGGTGGGGGGACCAAGAGACCCAGTACTTC.